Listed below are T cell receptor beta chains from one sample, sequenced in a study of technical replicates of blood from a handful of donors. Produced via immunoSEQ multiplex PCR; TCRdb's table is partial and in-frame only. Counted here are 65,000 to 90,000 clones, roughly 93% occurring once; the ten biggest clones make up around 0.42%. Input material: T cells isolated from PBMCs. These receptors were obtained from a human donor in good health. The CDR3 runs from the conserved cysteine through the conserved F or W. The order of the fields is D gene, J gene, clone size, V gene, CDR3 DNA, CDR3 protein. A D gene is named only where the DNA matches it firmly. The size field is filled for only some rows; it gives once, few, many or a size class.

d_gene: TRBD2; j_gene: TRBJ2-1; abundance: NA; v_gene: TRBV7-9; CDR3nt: TGTGCCAGCAGCGAAACTAGCGGGTTTTCCAATGAGCAGTTCTTC; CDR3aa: CASSETSGFSNEQFF
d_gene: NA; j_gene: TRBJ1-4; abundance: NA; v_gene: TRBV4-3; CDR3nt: TGCGCCAGCAGCCAGAATAGGGGGGGCTCTGAAAAACTGTTTTTT; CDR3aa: CASSQNRGGSEKLFF
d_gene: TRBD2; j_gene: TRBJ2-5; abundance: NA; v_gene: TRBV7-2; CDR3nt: TGTGCCAGCAGCTTAGGCGGGAGAGGCAGAGAGACCCAGTACTTC; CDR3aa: CASSLGGRGRETQYF
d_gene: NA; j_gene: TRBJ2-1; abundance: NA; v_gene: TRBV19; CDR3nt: TGTGCCAGTAGTATAGGGGGAGGCAATGAGCAGTTCTTC; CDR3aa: CASSIGGGNEQFF
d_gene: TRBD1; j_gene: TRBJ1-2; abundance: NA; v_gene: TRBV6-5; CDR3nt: TGTGCCAGCAGTTCGGGACAGCTGGGGAACTATGGCTACACCTTC; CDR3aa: CASSSGQLGNYGYTF
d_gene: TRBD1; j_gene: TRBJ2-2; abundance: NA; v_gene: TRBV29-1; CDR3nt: TGCAGCGTCGACACAGGGGCCGGCGGGGAGCTGTTTTTT; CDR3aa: CSVDTGAGGELFF
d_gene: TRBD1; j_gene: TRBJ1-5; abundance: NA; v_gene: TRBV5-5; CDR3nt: TGTGCCAGCAGCTTGCGGGGGACAGACGCTAGCAATCAGCCCCAGCATTTT; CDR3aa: CASSLRGTDASNQPQHF
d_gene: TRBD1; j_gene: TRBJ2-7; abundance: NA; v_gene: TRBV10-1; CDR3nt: TGCGCCAGCAGTGAAACAGGGGGAAACTACGAGCAGTACTTC; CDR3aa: CASSETGGNYEQYF
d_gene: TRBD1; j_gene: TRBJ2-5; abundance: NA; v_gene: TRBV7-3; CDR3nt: TGTGCCAGCAGCCTGGACAGGGAGACCCAGTACTTC; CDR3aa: CASSLDRETQYF
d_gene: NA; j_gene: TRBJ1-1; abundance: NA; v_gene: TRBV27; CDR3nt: TGTGCCAGCAGTCGACAGGTCCGGCTCCAAGCTTTCTTT; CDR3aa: CASSRQVRLQAFF
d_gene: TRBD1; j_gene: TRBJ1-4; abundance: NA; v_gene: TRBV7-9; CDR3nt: TGTGCCAGCAGCTTAGGGGACAGTAACATGTTTTTT; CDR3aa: CASSLGDSNMFF
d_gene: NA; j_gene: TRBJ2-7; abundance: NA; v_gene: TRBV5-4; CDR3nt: TGTGCCAGCGGGGGTGGGGGGAGAACCTACGAGCAGTACTTC; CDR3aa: CASGGGGRTYEQYF
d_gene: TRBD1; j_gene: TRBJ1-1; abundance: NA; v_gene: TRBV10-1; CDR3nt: TGCGCCAGCACCCAACGGACAGGTGAGTTCTCCACTGAAGCTTTCTTT; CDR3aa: CASTQRTGEFSTEAFF
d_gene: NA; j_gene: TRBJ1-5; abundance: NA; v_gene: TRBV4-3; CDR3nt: TGCGCCAGCAGCCAAGAAATAGATAGCAATCAGCCCCAGCATTTT; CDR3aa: CASSQEIDSNQPQHF
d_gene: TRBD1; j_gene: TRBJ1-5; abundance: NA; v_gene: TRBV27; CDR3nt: TGTGCCAGCAGTTTGGGACAGGGGAATCAGCCCCAGCATTTT; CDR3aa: CASSLGQGNQPQHF
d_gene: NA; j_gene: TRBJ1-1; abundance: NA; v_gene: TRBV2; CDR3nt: TGTGCCAGCAGTGAACCCCTGAGTACTGAAGCTTTCTTT; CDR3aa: CASSEPLSTEAFF
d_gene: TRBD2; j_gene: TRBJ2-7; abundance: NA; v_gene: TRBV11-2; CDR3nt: TGTGCCAGCAGCAAATCTAGCGGGAGCTCCTACGAGCAGTACTTC; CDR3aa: CASSKSSGSSYEQYF
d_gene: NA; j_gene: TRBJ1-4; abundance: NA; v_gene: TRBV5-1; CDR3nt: TGCGCCAGCAGCTTGGAGGTCGCGGCTAATGAAAAACTGTTTTTT; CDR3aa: CASSLEVAANEKLFF
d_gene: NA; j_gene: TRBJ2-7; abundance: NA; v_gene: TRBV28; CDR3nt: TGTGCCAGCAGTTTAGCAAAGCCGAGTAGTTTTGACGAGCAGTACTTC; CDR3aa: CASSLAKPSSFDEQYF
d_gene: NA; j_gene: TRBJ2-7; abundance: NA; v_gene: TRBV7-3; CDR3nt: TGTGCCAGCAGCTTAGGGGGGACCTACGAGCAGTACTTC; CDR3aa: CASSLGGTYEQYF
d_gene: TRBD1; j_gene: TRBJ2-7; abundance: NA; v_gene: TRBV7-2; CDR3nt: TGTGCCAGCAGCTTTGGGACAGGGAGGGCCTACGAGCAGTACTTC; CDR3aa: CASSFGTGRAYEQYF
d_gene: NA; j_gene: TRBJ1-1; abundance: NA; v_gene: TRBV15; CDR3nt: TGTGCCACCAGCAGAGATCCCATGAACACTGAAGCTTTCTTT; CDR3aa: CATSRDPMNTEAFF
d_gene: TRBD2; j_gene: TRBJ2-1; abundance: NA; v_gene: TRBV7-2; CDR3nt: TGTGCCAGCAGCTTATCACCAGCGGGAGGGGGTGAGCAGTTCTTC; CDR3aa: CASSLSPAGGGEQFF
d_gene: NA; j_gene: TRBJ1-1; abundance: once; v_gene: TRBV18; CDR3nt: TGTGCCAGCTCACCACAGGCAGGGCTGTTGAACACTGAAGCTTTCTTT; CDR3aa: CASSPQAGLLNTEAFF
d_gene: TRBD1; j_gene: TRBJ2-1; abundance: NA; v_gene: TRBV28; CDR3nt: TGTGCCAGCAGTTTTCTCGACAGGGACTACAATGAGCAGTTCTTC; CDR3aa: CASSFLDRDYNEQFF
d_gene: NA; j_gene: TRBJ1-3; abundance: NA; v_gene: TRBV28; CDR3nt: TGTGCCAGCAGTCTCCCACAGGGCTTCTCTGGAAACACCATATATTTT; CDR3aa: CASSLPQGFSGNTIYF
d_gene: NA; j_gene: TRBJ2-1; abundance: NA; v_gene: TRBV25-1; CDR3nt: TGTGCCAGCGTGACACTCTACAATGAGCAGTTCTTC; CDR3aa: CASVTLYNEQFF
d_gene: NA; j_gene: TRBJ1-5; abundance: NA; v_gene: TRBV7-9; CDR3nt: TGTGCCAGCAGCCCCGGGGGGGATCAGCCCCAGCATTTT; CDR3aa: CASSPGGDQPQHF
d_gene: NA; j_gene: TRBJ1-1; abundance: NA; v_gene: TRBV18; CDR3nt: TGTGCCAGCTCACCACCCCCGGGGAGCAACACTGAAGCTTTCTTT; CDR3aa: CASSPPPGSNTEAFF
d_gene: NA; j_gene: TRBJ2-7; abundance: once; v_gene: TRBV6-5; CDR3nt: TGTGCCAGCAGTGCACAGGGCTACGAGCAGTACTTC; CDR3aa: CASSAQGYEQYF
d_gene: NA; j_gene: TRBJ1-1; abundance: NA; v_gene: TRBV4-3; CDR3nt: TGCGCCAGCAGCCAAGATAGGGGCTCTCCCACTGAAGCTTTCTTT; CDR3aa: CASSQDRGSPTEAFF
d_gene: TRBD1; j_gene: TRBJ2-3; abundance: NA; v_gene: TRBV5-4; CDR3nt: TGTGCCAGCAGCCCAGGGACAGGGAGGGTGGTGACAGATACGCAGTATTTT; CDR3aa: CASSPGTGRVVTDTQYF
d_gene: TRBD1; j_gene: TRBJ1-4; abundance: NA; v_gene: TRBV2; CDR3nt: TGTGCCAGCGAGGGACAGGGAGTTGAAAAACTGTTTTTT; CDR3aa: CASEGQGVEKLFF
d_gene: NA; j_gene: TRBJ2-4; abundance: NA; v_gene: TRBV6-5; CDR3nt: TGTGCCAGCAGTCCCCCAGGGGTCAAAAACATTCAGTACTTC; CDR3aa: CASSPPGVKNIQYF
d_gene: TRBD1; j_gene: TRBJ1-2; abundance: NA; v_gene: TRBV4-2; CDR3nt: TGTGCCAGCAGGGGAAAGGGACAGATCTATGGCTACACCTTC; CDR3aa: CASRGKGQIYGYTF
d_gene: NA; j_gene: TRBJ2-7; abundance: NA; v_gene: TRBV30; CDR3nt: TGTGCCTGGGAAGACAGTGAGCAGTACTTC; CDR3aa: CAWEDSEQYF
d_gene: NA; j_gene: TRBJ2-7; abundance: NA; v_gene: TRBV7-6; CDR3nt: TGTGCCAGCAGCTTCGCAGGAAACGAGCAGTACTTC; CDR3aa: CASSFAGNEQYF
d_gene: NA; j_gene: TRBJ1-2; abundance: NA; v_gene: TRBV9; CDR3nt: TGTGCCAGCAGCGCACAGGGATATGGCTACACCTTC; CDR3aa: CASSAQGYGYTF
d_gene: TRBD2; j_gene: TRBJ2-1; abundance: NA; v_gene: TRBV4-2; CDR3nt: TGTGCCAGCAGCCAGGGCGGACTAGCGGGAGTCAATGAGCAGTTCTTC; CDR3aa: CASSQGGLAGVNEQFF
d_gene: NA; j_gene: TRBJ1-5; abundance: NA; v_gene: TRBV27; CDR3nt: TGTGCCAGCAGTCCAGGTGTATCAGGGGTCAATCAGCCCCAGCATTTT; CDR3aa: CASSPGVSGVNQPQHF
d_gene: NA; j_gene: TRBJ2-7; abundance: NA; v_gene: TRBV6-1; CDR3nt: TGTGCCAGCAAGAACAGGGCCGTCTCCTACGAGCAGTACTTC; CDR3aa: CASKNRAVSYEQYF
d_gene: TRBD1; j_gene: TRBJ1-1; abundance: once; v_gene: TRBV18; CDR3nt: TGTGCCAGCTCCAAACAGGGGGCGCGCGCTGAAGCTTTCTTT; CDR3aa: CASSKQGARAEAFF
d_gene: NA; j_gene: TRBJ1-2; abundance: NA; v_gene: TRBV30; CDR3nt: TGTGCCTGGTCTAGACGAAACTATGGCTACACCTTC; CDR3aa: CAWSRRNYGYTF
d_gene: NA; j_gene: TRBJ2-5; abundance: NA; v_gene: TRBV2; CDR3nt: TGTGCCAGCAGTGGTCTGGGGCGTAAGGAGACCCAGTACTTC; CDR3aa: CASSGLGRKETQYF
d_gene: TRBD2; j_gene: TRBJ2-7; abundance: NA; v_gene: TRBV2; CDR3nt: TGTGCCAGCCCGGGACTAGCGGGAGTGTACGAGCAGTACTTC; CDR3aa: CASPGLAGVYEQYF
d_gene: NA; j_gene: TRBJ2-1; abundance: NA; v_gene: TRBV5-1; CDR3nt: TGCGCCAGCAGCCCAGACAACTACAATGAGCAGTTCTTC; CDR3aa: CASSPDNYNEQFF
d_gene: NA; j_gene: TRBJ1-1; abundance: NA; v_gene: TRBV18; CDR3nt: TGTGCCAGCTCACCAAAGGCGGCTGAAGCTTTCTTT; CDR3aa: CASSPKAAEAFF
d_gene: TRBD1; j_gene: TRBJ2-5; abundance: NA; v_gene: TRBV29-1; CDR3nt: TGCAGCGTCCGACTGGGCGGGACAGGGTCTAGAGAGACCCAGTACTTC; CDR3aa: CSVRLGGTGSRETQYF
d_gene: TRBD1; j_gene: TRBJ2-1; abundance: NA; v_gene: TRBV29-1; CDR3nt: TGCAGCGTGCCCCAGGGGGCCACTTTTAGAGATGAGCAGTTCTTC; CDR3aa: CSVPQGATFRDEQFF
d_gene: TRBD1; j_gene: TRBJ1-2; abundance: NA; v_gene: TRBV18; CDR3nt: TGTGCCAGCTCAATGGGACAGACGAACTATGGCTACACCTTC; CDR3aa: CASSMGQTNYGYTF
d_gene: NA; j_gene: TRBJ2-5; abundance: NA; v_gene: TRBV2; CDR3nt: TGTGCCAGCAGCCTTAGCGGAGCGGTTTCTCAGTACTTC; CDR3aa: CASSLSGAVSQYF
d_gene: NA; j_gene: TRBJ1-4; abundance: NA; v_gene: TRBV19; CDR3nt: TGTGCCAGTAGTACACACAGGGATGCAACTAATGAAAAACTGTTTTTT; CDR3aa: CASSTHRDATNEKLFF
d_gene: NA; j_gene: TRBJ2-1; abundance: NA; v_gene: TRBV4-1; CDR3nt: TGCGCCAGCAGCCAAGCCCCCGGGTCCTACAATGAGCAGTTCTTC; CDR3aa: CASSQAPGSYNEQFF